The next 9 T cell receptor beta chains were all read from a single sample in a study of CD8+ T cells in alopecia areata. Once RNA had been extracted, it was reverse transcribed into cDNA to act as the sequencing template. Method: immunoSEQ multiplex PCR; TCRdb's copy keeps in-frame clones and lacks some. The sample is made up of 3,000 or so clones, none counted only once. Input material: lesional skin. The source is a C3H/HeJ mouse with alopecia areata. The mouse strain carries the MHC haplotype H2-k.

Comment on this clone: Genes and germline come from the mouse. With the read ending 4 residues before the CDR3 end, the germline J gene is used to fill in that end. The chain couples TRBV1 to TRBJ2-2; the match to TRBD1 covers 10 bases. CDR3 length: 15 residues. CDR1 and CDR2 from the germline V gene are NSQYPW and LRSPGD (reference sequence). The CDR3 sequence is CTCSSGTGEIGQLYF. Partial CDR3 DNA: TGCACCTGCAGCTCCGGGACAGGGGAAATCGGG.

This clone was seen a handful of times. The genes and germline here are from mouse. The CDR3 region is CASGDPGGQDTQYF. The CDR3 DNA, read in part, is TGTGCCAGCGGTGATCCTGGGGGTCAAGAC. V usage is TRBV13-2 and J usage is TRBJ2-5; 7 positions match TRBD2. The read falls 4 residues short of the CDR3 end, and the missing part is taken from the germline J gene. Trimming took 1 base from V and 3 from J; bases not matched to a gene: 2. This CDR3 has 14 residues. CDR1 and CDR2 (germline): NNHNN, SYGAGS (reference sequence).

This clone was recorded many times. Mouse gene names and germline throughout. Coverage ceases 4 residues before the CDR3 finishes, and the germline J gene fills in the end. The gene calls are TRBV13-1 and TRBJ2-5, with TRBD2 matching 11 bases. Germline-derived CDR1 and CDR2 are NSHNY and SYGAGN. CDR3 length equals 14 residues. CDR3 DNA (partial): TGTGCCAGCAGTGGGGGACTGGGGGCGGAC. Residues: CASSGGLGAD. The CDR3 as a whole reads CASSGGLGADTQYF.

By share, this clone counts as medium-sized. Germline and genes here are mouse. The read is 4 residues too short to cover the CDR3 end, so that end is filled in from the germline J gene. Additional DNA sequences in this sample encode the identical CDR3. J is TRBJ2-1 and V is TRBV16, with 11 positions matching TRBD2. There are 16 residues in the CDR3. Per germline, CDR1 SGHSA and CDR2 FRNQAP. Unmatched junction bases numbered 1, after V lost 0 bases and J lost 3 bases. The covered CDR3 bases are TGTGCAAGCAGCTTAGAGGGACTGGGGGTCTATGCT. It translates to CASSLEGLGVYA. The whole CDR3 sequence is CASSLEGLGVYAEQFF.

There are many counts of this clone. The gene names here belong to mouse. The read stops 4 residues short of the end of the CDR3; the missing end is completed from the germline J gene. The rearrangement links TRBV13-2 to TRBJ2-5, with a possible D match to TRBD2 (5 bases). Trimming stripped 1 base from V and 3 bases from J, with 9 bases between. Germline V gene sequence: CDR1 NNHNN, CDR2 SYGAGS (reference sequence). The CDR3 runs to 14 residues. Incomplete CDR3 DNA: TGTGCCAGCGGTGATACCTGGGATCAAGAC. Translation gives CASGDTWDQD. The whole CDR3 sequence is CASGDTWDQDTQYF.

This clone was counted a few times. Each gene name is a mouse one. The read ends 4 residues before the CDR3 terminus; that terminus is restored from the germline J gene. The J gene is TRBJ2-5, the V gene TRBV14; D not certain. Germline assignment: CDR1 SGHDT and CDR2 FRDEAV. The CDR3 extends over 11 amino acids. CDR3 DNA (partial): TGTGCCAGCAGCCAAAAAGAC. Translated, it gives CASSQKD. The whole CDR3 reads CASSQKDTQYF.

The table lists this clone with many counts. The gene names here belong to mouse. The read terminates 4 residues before the CDR3 end, so the remaining end is supplied by the germline J gene. The V call is TRBV19, the J call TRBJ2-1, with TRBD1 matching over 7 bases. V was clipped by 0 bases and J by 3 bases; unmatched bases: 6. In germline, CDR1 is FNHDT, CDR2 SITEND (reference sequence). The CDR3 is 16 amino acids. CDR3 region: CASSIGQGLIYAEQFF. CDR3 DNA, as far as it was read: TGTGCCAGCAGTATAGGACAGGGCCTTATCTATGCT. The variable domain in full, with the rest retrieved from reference TRBV19 and TRBJ2-1, is GGIITQTPKFLIGQEGQKLTLKCQQNFNHDTMYWYRQDSGKGLRLIYYSITENDLQKGDLSEGYDASREKKSSFSLTVTSAQKNEMAVFLCASSIGQGLIYAEQFFGPGTRLTVL.

This clone came up many times. Any gene name here is a mouse gene name. The CDR3 end falls 4 residues outside the read, so it is completed with the germline J gene. This chain links TRBV13-1 with TRBJ2-1; 7 bases are a match to TRBD2. The CDR3 covers 14 residues. V was clipped by 0 bases and J by 3 bases; unmatched bases: 0. Germline CDR1 is NSHNY and CDR2 is SYGAGN. CDR3 region: CASSDGGGYAEQFF. The sequenced part of the CDR3 DNA is TGTGCCAGCAGTGATGGGGGGGGCTATGCT.

This clone occurred many times. Genes here carry mouse names. With the read ending 4 residues before the CDR3 end, the germline J gene is used to fill in that end. The chain uses TRBV14 and TRBJ2-1; 9 bases are a match to TRBD1. The J segment lost 4 bases and the V segment lost 4 bases, leaving 3 bases of the junction unmatched. CDR1 SGHDT and CDR2 FRDEAV come from the germline V gene. The CDR3 totals 14 residues. The part of the CDR3 DNA that was read is TGTGCCAGCAGTCCCGGGACAGGGTATGCT. The encoded protein is CASSPGTGYA. The full-length CDR3 reads as CASSPGTGYAEQFF.